This T cell receptor (beta chain) originates from a study of CD8+CD57+ T cells in acquired aplastic anemia (dated by TCRdb to the late 2010s). Background on the whole study: A mean of approximately 2.9 ug of DNA, ranging from roughly 0.2 to 27.4 ug, was extracted from sorted CD4+ and CD8+ cells. A CD8+CD57+ expansion meant a frequency higher than the mean frequency seen in healthy subjects.

Expansion of CD8+CD57+ cells had been shown by flow cytometry in the patients chosen for sequencing. Severe acquired aplastic anemia was diagnosed in all patients according to International Study of Aplastic Anemia and Agranulocytosis and Camitta criteria. No therapy had been received by the patients at the time of blood sampling. In this study, sorted CD4+ and CD8+ T cells from the blood of healthy subjects and of severe aplastic anemia patients had their TCR repertoires deep-sequenced. Patients were enrolled in the USA under clinicaltrials.gov protocols 00001620, 01623167, 00001397, 00071045, 00081523 and 00961064. Ficoll-Paque density gradient centrifugation was used to isolate peripheral blood mononuclear cells. Before DNA was extracted, CD4+ and CD8+ T cells were sorted using either FACS or magnetic beads. Comments on this clonotype: Its antigen is unknown. No per-base quality is available; no much larger clone lies one base away.

Profiling of TCR beta VDJ combinations and CDR3 sequences used genomic DNA as the template. TCR repertoire sequencing was run on an Illumina HiSeq 2000. On the authors' methods: TRBV/TRBJ rearrangement plots, CDR3 size and DJ length profiles, and Simpson's diversity index were used to assess repertoires. The most abundant DNA sequence in the deep sequencing data was taken as the immunodominant clone. CDR3 amino acid sequences were screened for sharing across subjects and were compared with published repertoires and the VDJdb database. The public sequencing data were trimmed at Q25 with fastp and processed into clonotypes with MiXCR by TCRdb, which kept only in-frame beta chains. Rows with one shared CDR3 protein collapse into an entry with the most common genes and DNA. In this record, the V and J calls reflect TCRdb's handling and not the investigators' own analysis. This sample has 450,000 to 550,000 distinct CDR3 sequences in its table, and about a third of those were observed once. 0.7% to 1% of the sample is taken by the ten largest.

In the germline V gene, CDR1 corresponds to SQVTM and CDR2 to ANQGSEA. Germline trimming amounts to 7 bases on V and 4 bases on J, with 16 as the count of junction bases outside the gene matches. The CDR3 measures 15 amino acids from cysteine to phenylalanine. Only the CDR3 portion is preserved as DNA: 45 bases, with reading frame beginning at the first base. On the study overall, not on this receptor specifically: CD8+ Simpson's diversity did not differ significantly between patients and healthy controls (P=0.060). Roughly 30 CD8+ CDR3 sequences were found to be shared between patients and controls, but these sequences appeared to be highly expressed in patients and within the immunodominant clones of the patients.

This chain is built from TRBV29-1 and TRBJ2-7, and TRBD1 aligns with 7 junction nucleotides. Sequences were obtained from sorted CD4+, CD8+, or CD8+CD57+ T cells (not recorded which) from PBMCs. The receptor comes from a human donor with aplastic anemia. The CDR3 loop reads CSATPGPDRRYEQYF. The sequence in DNA is TGCAGCGCCACACCGGGACCGGACAGGCGATACGAGCAGTACTTC.